This entry features one TCR beta chain sequence. Antigen: not known. The protocol was immunoSEQ multiplex PCR, while the TCRdb copy is restricted to in-frame clones and leaves out a portion. This sample has 300,000 to 400,000 clones, with about nine tenths found just once. This sample is drawn from a study of cytomegalovirus exposure and HLA in healthy donors. Study results and limitations: The majority of TCR sequences were rare, yet some public TCRs appeared in many donors.

CDR1 and CDR2 (germline): PRHDT, FYEKMQ (reference sequence). Trimming cost V 7 bases and J 4 bases; bases outside gene matches: 6. The CDR3 runs 15 residues. The sequencing sample was made of PBMCs. This clonotype originated in a woman aged 18-35 years in good health and CMV-seronegative. The rearrangement uses TRBV13 and TRBJ2-6; 8 positions match TRBD2. CDR3 nucleotide sequence: TGTGCCAGCACCGGGGGGGCGGAAGGGGCCAACGTCCTGACTTTC. As protein: CASTGGAEGANVLTF.